This TCR beta chain was profiled in a study of T-cell reconstitution after alpha-beta-depleted transplantation in children. V was cut by 5 bases and J by 0 bases, with 20 bases left in between. The CDR3 covers 19 residues. Preparation of the TCRbeta library used unique molecular identifiers. Each CDR3 protein is one row after TCRdb ran MiXCR on the PCR reads. The sample lists a few hundred thousand distinct CDR3 sequences, about 18% occurring once. Here the sequenced sample was PBMCs from the stem cell graft donor, taken from the stem cell graft. This chain links TRBV12-3 or TRBV12-4 with TRBJ2-6; D tentatively fits TRBD1 or TRBD2 (5 bases each). The sequence was obtained from a human donor who donated a stem cell graft to a child with acute lymphoblastic leukemia. The CDR3 sequence: CASSLTLQETSSGANVLTF. CDR3 nucleotide sequence: TGTGCCAGCAGTCTAACCCTACAGGAAACTAGCTCTGGGGCCAACGTCCTGACTTTC.